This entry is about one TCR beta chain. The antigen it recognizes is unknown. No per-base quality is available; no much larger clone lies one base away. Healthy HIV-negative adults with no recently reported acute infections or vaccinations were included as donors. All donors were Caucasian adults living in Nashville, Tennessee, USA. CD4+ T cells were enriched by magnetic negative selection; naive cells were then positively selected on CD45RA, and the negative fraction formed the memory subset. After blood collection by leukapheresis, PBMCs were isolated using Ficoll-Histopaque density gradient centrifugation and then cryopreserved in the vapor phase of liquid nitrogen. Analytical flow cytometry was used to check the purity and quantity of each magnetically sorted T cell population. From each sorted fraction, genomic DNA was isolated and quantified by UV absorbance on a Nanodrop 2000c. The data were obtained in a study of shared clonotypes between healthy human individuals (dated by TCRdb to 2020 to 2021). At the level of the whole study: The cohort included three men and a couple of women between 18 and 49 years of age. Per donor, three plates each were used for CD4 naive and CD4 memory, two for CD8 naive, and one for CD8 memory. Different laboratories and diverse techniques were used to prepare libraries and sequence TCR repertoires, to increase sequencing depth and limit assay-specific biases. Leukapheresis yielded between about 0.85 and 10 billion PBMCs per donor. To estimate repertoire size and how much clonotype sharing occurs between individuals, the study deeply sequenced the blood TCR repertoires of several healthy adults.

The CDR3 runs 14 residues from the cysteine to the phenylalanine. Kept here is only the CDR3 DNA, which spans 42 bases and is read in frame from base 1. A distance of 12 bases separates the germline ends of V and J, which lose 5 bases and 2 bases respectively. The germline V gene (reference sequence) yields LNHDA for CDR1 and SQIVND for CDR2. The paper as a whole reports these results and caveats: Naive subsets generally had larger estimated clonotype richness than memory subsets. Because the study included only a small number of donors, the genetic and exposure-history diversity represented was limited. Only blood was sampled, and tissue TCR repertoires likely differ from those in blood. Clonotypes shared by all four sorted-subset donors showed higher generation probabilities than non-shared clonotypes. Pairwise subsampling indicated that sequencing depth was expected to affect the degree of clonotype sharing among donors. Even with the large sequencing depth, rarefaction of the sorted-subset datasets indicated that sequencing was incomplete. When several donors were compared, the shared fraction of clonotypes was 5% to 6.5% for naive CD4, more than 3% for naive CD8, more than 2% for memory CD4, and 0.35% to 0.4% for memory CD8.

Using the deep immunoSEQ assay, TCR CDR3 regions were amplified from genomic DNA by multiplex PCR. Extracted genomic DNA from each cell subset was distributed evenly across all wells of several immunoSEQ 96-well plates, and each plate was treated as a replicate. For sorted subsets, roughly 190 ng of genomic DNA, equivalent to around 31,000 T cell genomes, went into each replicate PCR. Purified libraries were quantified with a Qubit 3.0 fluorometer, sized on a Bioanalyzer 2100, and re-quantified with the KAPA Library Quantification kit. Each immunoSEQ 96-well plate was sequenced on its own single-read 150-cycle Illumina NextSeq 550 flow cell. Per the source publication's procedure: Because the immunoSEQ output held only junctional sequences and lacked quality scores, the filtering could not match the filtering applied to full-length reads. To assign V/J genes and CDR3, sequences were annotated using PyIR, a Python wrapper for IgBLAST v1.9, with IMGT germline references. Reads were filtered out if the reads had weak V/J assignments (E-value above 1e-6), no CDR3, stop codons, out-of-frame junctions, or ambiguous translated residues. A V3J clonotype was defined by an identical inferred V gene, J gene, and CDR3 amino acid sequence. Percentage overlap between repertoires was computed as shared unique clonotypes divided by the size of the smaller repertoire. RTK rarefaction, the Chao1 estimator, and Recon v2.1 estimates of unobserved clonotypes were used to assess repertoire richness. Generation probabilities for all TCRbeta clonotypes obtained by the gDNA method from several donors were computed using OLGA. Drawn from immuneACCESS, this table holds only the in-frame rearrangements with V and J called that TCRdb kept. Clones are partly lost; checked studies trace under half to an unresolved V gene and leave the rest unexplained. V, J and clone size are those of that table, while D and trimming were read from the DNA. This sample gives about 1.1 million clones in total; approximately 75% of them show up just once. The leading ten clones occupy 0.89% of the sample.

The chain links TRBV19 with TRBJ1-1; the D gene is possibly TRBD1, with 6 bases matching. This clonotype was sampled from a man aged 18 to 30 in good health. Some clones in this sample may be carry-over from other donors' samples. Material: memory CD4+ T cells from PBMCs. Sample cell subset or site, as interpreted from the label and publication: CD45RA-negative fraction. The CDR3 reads CASSPLTGNTEAFF. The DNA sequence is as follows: TGTGCCAGTAGTCCTCTGACAGGAAACACTGAAGCTTTCTTT. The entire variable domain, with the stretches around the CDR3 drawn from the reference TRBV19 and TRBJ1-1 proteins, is DGGITQSPKYLFRKEGQNVTLSCEQNLNHDAMYWYRQDPGQGLRLIYYSQIVNDFQKGDIAEGYSVSREKKESFPLTVTSAQKNPTAFYLCASSPLTGNTEAFFGQGTRLTVV.